This TCR beta chain was identified in a study of shared clonotypes between healthy human individuals. Study summary: Per donor, three plates held CD4 naive cells, three held CD4 memory, two held CD8 naive and one held CD8 memory.

Only in-frame clones appear in the TCRdb table, and some are missing; sequencing was by immunoSEQ multiplex PCR. The sample includes some 2 million clones, 90% to 95% of them seen just once. This CDR3 spans 13 amino acids. Germline CDR1 reads LNHNV; CDR2 reads YYDKDF (reference sequence). V lost 8 bases to trimming and J lost 8 bases, with 15 bases between them. Sequences were obtained from naive CD4+ T cells sorted from blood. Subset in this sample: CD45RA+ positively selected. This TCR derives from a man aged 18-30 years in good health. The chain combines TRBV15 with TRBJ1-4; weak D call: TRBD1 (6 bases). The CDR3 bases are TGTGCCACCGCCGGACAGCTCAACGAAAAACTGTTTTTT. This gives the protein CATAGQLNEKLFF.